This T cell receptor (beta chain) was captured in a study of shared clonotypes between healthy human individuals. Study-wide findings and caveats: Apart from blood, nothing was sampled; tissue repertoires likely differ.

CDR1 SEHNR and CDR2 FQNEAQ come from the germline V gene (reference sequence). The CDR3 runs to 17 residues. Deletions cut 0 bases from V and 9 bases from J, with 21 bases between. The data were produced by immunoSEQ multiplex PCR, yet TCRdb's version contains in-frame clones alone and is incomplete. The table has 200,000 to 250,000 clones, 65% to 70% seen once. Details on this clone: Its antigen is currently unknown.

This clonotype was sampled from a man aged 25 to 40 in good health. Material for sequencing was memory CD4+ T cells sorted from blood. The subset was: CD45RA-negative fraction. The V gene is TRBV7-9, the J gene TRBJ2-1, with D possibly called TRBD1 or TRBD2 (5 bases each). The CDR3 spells CASSLAEVPHAGGEQFF. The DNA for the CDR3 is TGTGCCAGCAGCTTAGCGGAAGTCCCGCACGCTGGGGGTGAGCAGTTCTTC.